These 21 T cell receptor beta chains were sequenced from one sample in a study of a mutant IDH1 vaccine in newly diagnosed glioma. The repertoire was sequenced with immunoSEQ multiplex PCR; TCRdb's copy has only in-frame clones and lacks some. The sample holds roughly 30,000 clones, approximately 83% seen once. Time point given: week 47, end of study. The content of each vaccine dose was 300 ug of mutant IDH1 20-mer peptide, and topical imiquimod accompanied it. Their antigens are not known. Source: PBMCs, taken from a glioma patient whose treatment included an IDH1 peptide vaccine. These TCRs come from a man in his thirties or forties with glioma.

This sequence joins TRBV7-2 and TRBJ1-5; 10 nucleotides align to TRBD1. J was trimmed by 6 bases and V by 3 bases; bases with no gene match: 5. The germline V gene has CDR1 SGHTA and CDR2 FQGNSA. The CDR3 covers 15 residues. CDR3 in DNA: TGTGCCAGCAGCTTTTCGGGACAGGGGTTTCAGCCCCAGCATTTT. Translated: CASSFSGQGFQPQHF.

J is TRBJ1-2 and V is TRBV15, with 7 bases identical to TRBD1. Germline CDR1 and CDR2: LNHNV and YYDKDF (reference sequence). The CDR3 covers 16 residues. The J segment lost 3 bases and the V segment lost 3 bases, leaving 10 bases of the junction unmatched. CDR3 residues: CATSRNLRQGDYGYTF. The CDR3 DNA is TGTGCCACCAGCAGGAACCTAAGACAGGGCGACTATGGCTACACCTTC.

The chain joins TRBV6-5 to TRBJ2-2, with D hard to call. CDR1 is MNHEY and CDR2 is SVGAGI in the germline V gene. The CDR3 has 13 residues. Deletions cut 8 bases from V and 0 bases from J, with 7 bases between. In DNA form, the CDR3 reads TGTGCCAGCGGACGGACGAACACCGGGGAGCTGTTTTTT. The encoded protein is CASGRTNTGELFF.

The chain is built from TRBV5-1 and TRBJ2-5; D unclear. Germline CDR1 is SGHRS and CDR2 is YFSETQ. V gave up 1 base and J gave up 6 bases, with 13 bases separating them. The CDR3 is 14 residues long. The CDR3 region has the DNA TGCGCCAGCAGCTTGAGGCAGTACGAGAAGACCCAGTACTTC. This translates into CASSLRQYEKTQYF.

This clone was counted only a few times. The chain couples TRBV27 to TRBJ1-2; TRBD1 matches at 7 bases. The length of the CDR3 is 15 residues. J lost 6 bases, V lost 0 bases, and 7 bases had no gene match. Germline V gene sequence: CDR1 MNHEY, CDR2 SMNVEV (reference sequence). CDR3 loop: CASSLSHRGLNGYTF. CDR3 DNA: TGTGCCAGCAGTTTATCCCACAGGGGCTTAAATGGCTACACCTTC.

This chain connects TRBV11-2 to TRBJ2-7, with 8 bases fitting TRBD1. The ends lost 2 bases at V and 3 bases at J; junction bases unmatched: 9. The germline V gene encodes CDR1 SGHAT and CDR2 FQNNGV. The CDR3 has 16 residues. The CDR3, as DNA: TGTGCCAGCAGCTTAAAGGGGACCGGGACAGGCTACGAGCAGTACTTC. It is translated as CASSLKGTGTGYEQYF.

The rearrangement uses TRBV27 and TRBJ2-7, with D maybe TRBD2 (6 bases). The V end was cut by 5 bases, the J end by 0 bases, with 14 bases between. Germline assignment: CDR1 MNHEY and CDR2 SMNVEV (reference sequence). This CDR3 region has 15 residues. CDR3 nucleotides: TGTGCCAGCAGTACCCACGCTAGCGCCTCCTACGAGCAGTACTTC. Its protein is CASSTHASASYEQYF.

The chain carries TRBV10-2 and TRBJ1-6; weak D call: TRBD1 (5 bases). Germline values: CDR1 WSHSY, CDR2 SAAADI. With 6 bases removed from V and 7 bases from J, the gap between germline ends came to 19 bases. The CDR3 runs 16 residues. In DNA form, the CDR3 reads TGCGCCAGCAGGTATCCTCAGCAGGGAGTGAATTCACCCCTCCACTTT. It yields the protein CASRYPQQGVNSPLHF.

The rearrangement joins TRBV6-5 to TRBJ1-2; 10 bases map to TRBD1. Germline CDR1 and CDR2: MNHEY and SVGAGI. The CDR3 length is 14 residues. V lost 3 bases and J lost 3; bases outside the gene matches: 1. CDR3 coding DNA: TGTGCCAGCAGTTATGGGACAGGGGACTATGGCTACACCTTC. It codes for CASSYGTGDYGYTF.

J is TRBJ1-2 and V is TRBV4-3, with 7 bases lining up with TRBD1. The CDR3 covers 17 residues. With V trimmed by 0 bases and J by 4 bases, 11 bases remained unmatched. CDR1 and CDR2 (germline): LGHNA, YSLEER. Here the CDR3 DNA reads TGCGCCAGCAGCCAAGAGGGGACAGACTTTTCTGGCTATGGCTACACCTTC. Translated, it gives CASSQEGTDFSGYGYTF.

V and J are TRBV30 and TRBJ1-3; D gene uncertain. Germline CDR1 GTSNPN, CDR2 SVGIG (reference sequence). V was trimmed by 4 bases and J by 4 bases, leaving 14 bases between them. CDR3 length equals 14 residues. The CDR3 nucleotides read TGTGCCTGGACCTTACGGGGTAGAGGAAACACCATATATTTT. Translated: CAWTLRGRGNTIYF.

The V and J genes are TRBV5-1 and TRBJ1-1; D unresolved. From germline, CDR1 is SGHRS and CDR2 YFSETQ. This CDR3 is 13 amino acids long. Trimming removed 6 bases from V and 0 bases from J, with 9 bases in between. The CDR3, as DNA: TGCGCCAGCAAGGCCAACATGAACACTGAAGCTTTCTTT. Amino acids: CASKANMNTEAFF.

This sequence joins TRBV9 and TRBJ1-3; no firm D call. Per the germline V gene, CDR1 is SGDLS and CDR2 is YYNGEE. Trimming took 4 bases from V and 0 from J, leaving 17 bases between them. The length of the CDR3 is 17 residues. The CDR3 loop is CASSPYLSANSGNTIYF. The CDR3 nucleotides are TGTGCCAGCAGCCCCTATCTGTCAGCGAACTCTGGAAACACCATATATTTT.

The CDR3 loop is CASNAAAHNEQFF. In DNA form, the CDR3 reads TGTGCCAGCAACGCGGCGGCTCACAATGAGCAGTTCTTC. The chain carries TRBV7-9 and TRBJ2-1; D is unclear. Trimming shortened V by 7 bases and J by 5 bases, and 12 bases separated the two germline ends. The CDR3 runs to 13 residues. Germline V gives CDR1 SEHNR, CDR2 FQNEAQ (reference sequence).

This clone was seen more than once but under ten times. This sequence joins TRBV19 and TRBJ1-1; D not certain. The germline gives CDR1 LNHDA, CDR2 SQIVND (reference sequence). The CDR3 extends over 13 amino acids. Trimming pared 5 bases from V and 11 bases from J, leaving 18 bases between. The CDR3: CASSSATTPVAFF. DNA of the CDR3: TGTGCCAGTAGTTCCGCGACGACTCCGGTGGCTTTCTTT. The whole variable domain, remainder taken from reference TRBV19 and TRBJ1-1, is DGGITQSPKYLFRKEGQNVTLSCEQNLNHDAMYWYRQDPGQGLRLIYYSQIVNDFQKGDIAEGYSVSREKKESFPLTVTSAQKNPTAFYLCASSSATTPVAFFGQGTRLTVV.

CDR3 region: CASSFDPGQGAGEAFF. In nucleotides, the CDR3 is TGTGCCAGCAGCTTTGACCCTGGACAGGGGGCGGGAGAAGCTTTCTTT. The gene calls are TRBV7-9 and TRBJ1-1; 11 bases are shared with TRBD1. This CDR3 contains 16 residues. The germline V gene has CDR1 SEHNR and CDR2 FQNEAQ (reference sequence). The trim removed 3 bases at V and 8 bases at J, leaving 11 bases unmatched.

The genes are TRBV6-1 and TRBJ2-5, with D uncertain. Judging by the DNA end, TRBJ2-7 fits better; the J call may be wrong. The germline V gene encodes CDR1 MNHNS and CDR2 SASEGT. CDR3 length: 15 amino acids. CDR3 sequence (DNA): TGTGCCAGCAGTCCAGCGCGCCTCGCTCCCTACGAGCAGTACTTC. Translation: CASSPARLAPYEQYF.

V usage is TRBV6-5 and J usage is TRBJ1-6, with D possibly TRBD1 on 6 matching bases. There are 15 residues in the CDR3. Germline lookup yields CDR1 MNHEY and CDR2 SVGAGI. V was trimmed by 6 bases and J by 7 bases, leaving 16 bases between them. This CDR3 reads CASSRRPDRNSPLHF. The CDR3 DNA is TGTGCCAGCAGCCGACGGCCCGACAGGAATTCACCCCTCCACTTT.

J is TRBJ2-1 and V is TRBV7-8; D unresolved. This CDR3 has 13 residues. V was cut by 5 bases and J by 6 bases, with 11 bases left in between. Germline loops: CDR1 SGHVS, CDR2 FQNEAQ. The CDR3 loop is CASSLGVSNEQFF. DNA of the CDR3: TGTGCCAGCAGCCTAGGTGTCAGCAATGAGCAGTTCTTC.

This rearrangement joins TRBV7-9 to TRBJ1-1, with unresolved D. Trimming stripped 3 bases from V and 1 base from J, with 9 bases between. The V gene's germline CDR1 is SEHNR and CDR2 FQNEAQ (reference sequence). This CDR3 region has 14 residues. The CDR3 loop is CASSLHGENTEAFF. DNA of the CDR3: TGTGCCAGCAGCTTGCATGGGGAGAACACTGAAGCTTTCTTT.

The rearrangement links TRBV13 to TRBJ1-5, with no clear D. The CDR3 has 13 amino acids. V was pared by 5 bases and J by 5 bases, with 10 bases between. Germline V gene data show CDR1 as PRHDT and CDR2 as FYEKMQ (reference sequence). The CDR3 DNA is TGTGCCAGCAGCCTGACGGTGGATCAGCCCCAGCATTTT. This gives the protein CASSLTVDQPQHF.